The source of this TCR beta chain is a study of blood T cell repertoires in COVID-19. Using immunoSEQ multiplex PCR, the repertoire was profiled, and TCRdb retains in-frame clones only, with some absent. The sample holds around 94,000 clones; about nine tenths are singletons and the top ten take 5% to 6.5%. Per the germline V gene, CDR1 is SGHRS and CDR2 is YFSETQ. V lost 4 bases to trimming and J lost 3 bases; unmatched junction nucleotides: 8. The CDR3 loop spans 15 amino acids. This clone was observed a single time. The sequence was collected from a woman between 45 and 60 years old with COVID-19, enrolled during active disease. The sample was peripheral blood. The V and J genes are TRBV5-1 and TRBJ2-7; 9 bases align to TRBD1. The CDR3 DNA follows: TGCGCCAGCAGCCCAACCGGACAGGGGAGCTACGAGCAGTACTTC. This sequence encodes CASSPTGQGSYEQYF.